This is a list of T cell receptor beta chains from one sample in a study of cytomegalovirus exposure and HLA in healthy donors. Only in-frame clones appear in the TCRdb table, and some are missing; sequencing was by immunoSEQ multiplex PCR. Of 150,000 to 200,000 clones in the sample, 75% to 85% were seen once. Sequences were obtained from PBMCs. The receptor source for this set is a woman between 18 and 30 years old in good health and CMV-seropositive. Both conserved end residues are part of each CDR3.

TRBV29-1 | CSVLGDGYTF
TRBV4-3 | CASSQEQDRVYEQYF
TRBV27 | CASSPRLAGVRNEQFF
TRBV5-6 | CASSLGGDSSNEQFF
TRBV6-5 | CASSSRGGRTDTQYF
TRBV2 | CASRMDRGFSGVSYEQYF
TRBV10-3 | CAIRKGDRNGNTIYF
TRBV4-2 | CASSPRQGHYGYTF
TRBV4-2 | CASSHPPQDYGYTF
TRBV5-1 | CASSIEGHQPQHF
TRBV5-4 | CASSRSQGSPLHF
TRBV2 | CASSEHPGGPLEQYF
TRBV13 | CASSLGGGTEAFF
TRBV29-1 | CSVEPTGQGYEQYF
TRBV27 | CASSPLGTAGETQYF
TRBV6-5 | CASRKTGLVNEQFF
TRBV28 | CASSSGSRGYTF
TRBV4-2 | CASSHYLLETYEQYF
TRBV10-3 | CAKGQGDSNYGYTF
TRBV19 | CASSIGSQETQYF
TRBV6-1 | CASIGQGWTEAFF
TRBV19 | CASSMRQVGGGDQPQHF
TRBV14 | CASSQDFRDSGANVLTF
TRBV5-4 | CASSLEGQPNEKLFF
TRBV19 | CASSIRGAGASSSYEQYF
TRBV19 | CASSLRVDTEAFF
TRBV7-2 | CASSLFGQGMYGYTF
TRBV19 | CASRDTRNTIYF
TRBV6-4 | CASRKQGDGSTEAFF
TRBV27 | CASSLNRVNTEAFF
TRBV4-1 | CASSQEPPGRDSGNTIYF
TRBV2 | CASSKDRANYGYTF
TRBV7-9 | CASSPTLGSGGGYTF
TRBV18 | CASSGPSSGANVLTF
TRBV27 | CASKRQGVAYEQYF
TRBV7-8 | CASSFRVGSQPQHF
TRBV7-9 | CASSLRGGDTGELFF
TRBV2 | CASGTGYEQYF
TRBV7-8 | CASSLVAVAGELFF
TRBV6-1 | CASSEAHRVSPLHF
TRBV9 | CASSAQDTTYEQYF
TRBV12-5 | CASGLSGYSYNEQFF
TRBV27 | CASAVLANYGYTF
TRBV5-1 | CASSNELMNTEAFF
TRBV4-2 | CASSQVRGGRETQYF